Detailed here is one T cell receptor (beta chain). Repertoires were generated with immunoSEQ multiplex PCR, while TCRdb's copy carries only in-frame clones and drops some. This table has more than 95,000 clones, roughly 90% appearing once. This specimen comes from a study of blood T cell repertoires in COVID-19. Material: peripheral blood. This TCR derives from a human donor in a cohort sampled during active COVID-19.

The CDR3 sequence: CASTPGGELAYEQYF. The CDR3 DNA follows: TGTGCCAGCACCCCCGGGGGGGAGTTGGCCTACGAGCAGTACTTC. This chain connects TRBV6-2 or TRBV6-3 to TRBJ2-7; TRBD2 agrees at 8 bases. CDR1 is MNHEY and CDR2 is SVGEGT in the germline V gene. The CDR3 runs 15 residues. V shed 7 bases, J shed 2 bases, and the junction held 10 bases outside the gene matches.